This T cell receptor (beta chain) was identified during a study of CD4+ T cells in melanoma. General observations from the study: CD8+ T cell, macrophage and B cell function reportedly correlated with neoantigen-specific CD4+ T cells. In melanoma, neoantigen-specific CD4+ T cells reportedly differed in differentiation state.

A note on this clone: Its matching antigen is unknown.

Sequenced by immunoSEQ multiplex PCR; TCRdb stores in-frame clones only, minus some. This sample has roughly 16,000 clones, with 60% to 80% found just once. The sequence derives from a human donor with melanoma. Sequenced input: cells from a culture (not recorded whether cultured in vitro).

The CDR3 loop reads CASSRGVGYEQYF. DNA for the CDR3: TGTGCCAGCAGCCGGGGGGTCGGCTACGAGCAGTACTTC. This sequence joins TRBV5-4 and TRBJ2-7, with TRBD2 identical over 7 bases. V lost 4 bases, J lost 3 bases, and 4 bases stayed unmatched. The CDR3 has 13 amino acids. CDR1 is SGHNT, CDR2 YYREEE, per germline (reference sequence).